One sample yielded the 27 T cell receptor beta chains listed below, sequenced in a study of T cells in Graves' hyperthyroidism and ophthalmopathy. Amplification targeted TCR beta CDR3 regions from RNA transcripts. The TCR CDR3 was amplified in a first-round RT-PCR using the HTBI primer set. TCRdb independently ran MiXCR on the multiplex PCR reads; one entry per CDR3 protein. The data contain fewer than 900,000 distinct CDR3 sequences, roughly a sixth of them singletons. The source material was blood. The receptor source for this set is a woman in her 50s with Graves' hyperthyroidism that later progressed to Graves' ophthalmopathy.

This CDR3 reads CASSVSSGLAGGADTQYF. CDR3 nucleotide sequence: TGTGCCAGCAGCGTATCATCTGGCCTCGCAGGGGGCGCAGATACGCAGTATTTT. This chain connects TRBV9 to TRBJ2-3; 8 nucleotides line up with TRBD1. V lost 1 base to trimming and J lost 4 bases; unmatched junction nucleotides: 14. This CDR3 region has 18 residues. The V gene's germline CDR1 is SGDLS and CDR2 YYNGEE.

This clonotype turned up a few times. V gene TRBV2 combines with J gene TRBJ2-5, with D possibly being TRBD2 (6 bases). CDR3 length equals 13 residues. V was trimmed by 5 bases and J by 5 bases, leaving 12 bases between them. The germline CDR1 and CDR2 sequences are SNHLY and FYNNEI. As DNA, the CDR3 is TGTGCCAGCAGTCCTCTAGCGAGGGAGACCCAGTACTTC. This translates into CASSPLARETQYF.

The chain links TRBV20-1 to TRBJ1-4; D unresolved. This CDR3 region has 13 residues. The germline gives CDR1 DFQATT, CDR2 SNEGSKA (reference sequence). V was shortened by 6 bases and J by 8 bases, with 16 bases between the two germline ends. The CDR3 sequence: CSAETGGREKLFF. The CDR3 DNA is TGCAGTGCCGAGACGGGCGGGAGGGAAAAACTGTTTTTT.

This clonotype was counted many times. The chain couples TRBV5-8 to TRBJ2-7; D is unclear. The CDR3 length is 13 residues. Germline CDR1 SGHTS, CDR2 YDEGEE. Deletions cut 0 bases from V and 2 bases from J, with 6 bases between. The CDR3 region is CASSLVGTYEQYF. CDR3 bases: TGTGCCAGCAGCTTGGTAGGGACCTACGAGCAGTACTTC.

The chain links TRBV19 to TRBJ2-2, with unresolved D. Trimming stripped 10 bases from V and 1 base from J, with 13 bases between. The germline V gene encodes CDR1 LNHDA and CDR2 SQIVND (reference sequence). This CDR3 has 14 amino acids. This CDR3 is CATRPPGNTGELFF. CDR3 DNA sequence: TGTGCCACCCGCCCCCCAGGGAACACCGGGGAGCTGTTTTTT.

This clonotype has more than one count but fewer than ten. A junction boundary mismatches the germline segment, possibly from a read error. The chain couples TRBV27 to TRBJ2-2; 8 bases align to TRBD2. The length of the CDR3 is 15 residues. CDR1 is MNHEY, CDR2 SMNVEV, per germline (reference sequence). The CDR3 region is CASGLSGGNTGELFF. DNA for the CDR3: TGTGCCAGCGGTTTGAGCGGGGGAAACACCGGGGAGCTGTTTTTT.

This clonotype was recorded a few times. The CDR3 protein is CASSVAPRRGTEAFF. The CDR3 nucleotides read TGTGCCAGCAGCGTAGCTCCCAGGCGGGGGACTGAAGCTTTCTTT. The J gene is TRBJ1-1, the V gene TRBV9; the D gene is possibly TRBD1 (5 bases). Germline CDR1 is SGDLS and CDR2 is YYNGEE. The ends were cut back, 0 bases at V and 5 bases at J, with 14 bases in the middle. The length of the CDR3 is 15 residues.

This clonotype has only a few counts. The chain recombines TRBV5-4 with TRBJ1-6; D is unresolved. The CDR3 length is 13 residues. Germline-derived CDR1 and CDR2 are SGHNT and YYREEE (reference sequence). Trimming took off 1 base at V and 7 bases at J, with 6 bases between the two ends. The CDR3 sequence is CASSLQNNSPLHF. The CDR3 DNA follows: TGTGCCAGCAGCTTGCAGAACAATTCACCCCTCCACTTT.

Many counts were recorded for this clonotype. This chain uses TRBV6-6 with TRBJ1-4; D perhaps matches TRBD1 (5 bases). The CDR3 is 15 residues long. Germline CDR1 is MNHNY and CDR2 is SVGAGI (reference sequence). V shed 0 bases and J shed 8 bases, with 13 bases lying between them. The CDR3, as DNA: TGTGCCAGCAGTTACTCGGGGAGGGGAGGAGAAAAACTGTTTTTT. Translation: CASSYSGRGGEKLFF.

This sequence joins TRBV19 and TRBJ2-3, with 10 bases lining up with TRBD2. The trim removed 2 bases at V and 3 bases at J, leaving 2 bases unmatched. Germline lookup yields CDR1 LNHDA and CDR2 SQIVND (reference sequence). The CDR3 length is 15 residues. In DNA, the CDR3 is TGTGCCAGTAGTATACTAGCGGGGGCTACAGATACGCAGTATTTT. This gives the protein CASSILAGATDTQYF.

The V and J genes are TRBV5-5 and TRBJ2-7; TRBD1 aligns across 7 bases. Germline V gene sequence: CDR1 SGHKS, CDR2 YYEKEE (reference sequence). The CDR3 extends over 18 amino acids. Losses at the gene ends were 4 bases for V and 0 bases for J; bases not matched to a gene: 16. The CDR3 sequence: CASSHLNRGGSSSYEQYF. CDR3 coding DNA: TGTGCCAGCAGCCACCTAAACCGAGGGGGCTCCTCCTCCTACGAGCAGTACTTC.

This chain uses TRBV25-1 with TRBJ1-4; 10 bases are shared with TRBD1. Trimming removed 2 bases from V and 7 bases from J; junction bases left unmatched: 7. Per the germline V gene, CDR1 is MGHDK and CDR2 is SYGVNS. CDR3 size: 16 residues. CDR3 nucleotide sequence: TGTGCCAGCAGTGAAACCGGACAGGGGGACGGTGAAAAACTGTTTTTT. The encoded protein is CASSETGQGDGEKLFF.

Remarks on this clonotype: The junction shows a germline mismatch at one end, possibly a read error. J is TRBJ2-6 and V is TRBV13; D possibly uses TRBD1 or TRBD2 (5 bases each). CDR3 length equals 14 residues. CDR1 PRHDT and CDR2 FYEKMQ come from the germline V gene (reference sequence). The chain's CDR3 is CASSAIRGASVLTF. Written as DNA, the CDR3 is TGTGCCAGCAGCGCGATACGAGGGGCCAGCGTCCTGACTTTC.

The rearrangement links TRBV7-2 to TRBJ2-7; D unresolved. With 4 bases removed from V and 1 base from J, the gap between germline ends came to 8 bases. Germline V gene sequence: CDR1 SGHTA, CDR2 FQGNSA. This CDR3 is 13 amino acids long. CDR3 DNA sequence: TGTGCCAGCAGCTCCCTCGGATCCTACGAGCAGTACTTC. Its translation: CASSSLGSYEQYF.

The chain joins TRBV30 to TRBJ1-4, with TRBD1 matching over 9 bases. The ends lost 5 bases at V and 8 bases at J; junction bases unmatched: 9. CDR3 length equals 14 residues. Looked up from germline, CDR1 is GTSNPN and CDR2 is SVGIG (reference sequence). The CDR3 spells CAWAGGQGREKLFF. In DNA form, the CDR3 reads TGTGCCTGGGCGGGGGGACAGGGTCGGGAAAAACTGTTTTTT.

This clonotype appeared many times. This rearrangement joins TRBV12-3 or TRBV12-4 to TRBJ2-1; 8 bases fit TRBD2. The J segment lost 2 bases and the V segment lost 6 bases, leaving 9 bases of the junction unmatched. The CDR3 totals 16 residues. CDR3 DNA sequence: TGTGCCAGCAGCGGTGGTAGCGGGGAGGCCTACAATGAGCAGTTCTTC. Translating gives CASSGGSGEAYNEQFF.

This clonotype came up many times. The CDR3 protein is CASSFFSYNEQFF. Here the CDR3 DNA reads TGTGCCAGCAGCTTTTTCAGCTACAATGAGCAGTTCTTC. The J gene is TRBJ2-1, the V gene TRBV11-2, with D uncertain. The germline gives CDR1 SGHAT, CDR2 FQNNGV. The CDR3 runs 13 residues. Trimming stripped 3 bases from V and 3 bases from J, with 6 bases between. The full variable domain, rest sourced from reference TRBV11-2 and TRBJ2-1, is EAGVAQSPRYKIIEKRQSVAFWCNPISGHATLYWYQQILGQGPKLLIQFQNNGVVDDSQLPKDRFSAERLKGVDSTLKIQPAKLEDSAVYLCASSFFSYNEQFFGPGTRLTVL.

The rearrangement uses TRBV11-2 and TRBJ1-5; possibly TRBD1 for D (5 bases). The V end was cut by 1 base, the J end by 2 bases, with 15 bases between. CDR1 is SGHAT, CDR2 FQNNGV, per germline. The CDR3 runs to 17 residues. The CDR3 coding sequence is TGTGCCAGCAGCTTAGGGTCCGGGGGATCAGGCAATCAGCCCCAGCATTTT. Translating it yields CASSLGSGGSGNQPQHF.

This clonotype was recorded at least ten times. V usage is TRBV7-9 and J usage is TRBJ1-2; 7 bases agree with TRBD1. The germline gives CDR1 SEHNR, CDR2 FQNEAQ (reference sequence). The V and J ends lost 5 bases and 3 bases, in that order; junction bases with no gene match: 9. This CDR3 spans 15 amino acids. The CDR3 DNA follows: TGTGCCAGCAGCCGAGGACAGGCTGAAGACTATGGCTACACCTTC. As protein: CASSRGQAEDYGYTF.

The J gene is TRBJ2-7, the V gene TRBV6-9; D gene unclear. The CDR3 has 12 residues. CDR1 and CDR2 (germline): MNHGY, SVAAGI. The V gene lost 2 bases and the J gene lost 7 bases, with 9 bases spanning the gap. CDR3 nucleotide sequence: TGTGCCAGCAGTTATATTGGTCGGGAGCAGTACTTC. Translation gives CASSYIGREQYF.

The chain recombines TRBV18 with TRBJ1-6; TRBD1 agrees at 7 bases. V lost 3 bases and J lost 8; bases outside the gene matches: 13. The CDR3 runs to 17 residues. Germline-derived CDR1 and CDR2 are KGHSH and LQKENI. The CDR3 protein is CASSPRTGDSADSPLHF. The CDR3 DNA reads TGTGCCAGCTCACCCCGGACAGGCGATTCCGCTGATTCACCCCTCCACTTT.

This clonotype was seen a handful of times. The rearrangement links TRBV7-9 to TRBJ2-6; D unresolved. The CDR3 totals 13 residues. CDR1 is SEHNR and CDR2 is FQNEAQ in the germline V gene (reference sequence). Trimming removed 5 bases from V and 6 bases from J, with 8 bases in between. This CDR3 is CASSPAMANVLTF. The CDR3 DNA reads TGTGCCAGCAGCCCTGCGATGGCCAACGTCCTGACTTTC.

The chain joins TRBV20-1 to TRBJ2-1; D might be TRBD2 (5 bases). Germline V gives CDR1 DFQATT, CDR2 SNEGSKA (reference sequence). V dropped 0 bases and J dropped 13 bases, with 10 bases sitting between them. The length of the CDR3 is 11 residues. The CDR3, as DNA: TGCAGTGCTAGAGATTCAGCGGCACAGTTCTTC. This translates into CSARDSAAQFF.

This clonotype appeared a few times. V gene TRBV29-1 combines with J gene TRBJ2-1, with 7 bases matching TRBD2. Germline assignment: CDR1 SQVTM and CDR2 ANQGSEA. V shed 7 bases and J 3 bases; nucleotides not matched to a gene: 15. CDR3 size: 16 residues. Here the CDR3 reads CSAPSASGTIYNEQFF. The DNA for the CDR3 is TGCAGCGCCCCGTCGGCGAGCGGGACCATCTACAATGAGCAGTTCTTC.

V gene TRBV6-1 combines with J gene TRBJ2-5; TRBD2 matches at 16 bases. V trimming: 1 base; J trimming: 4 bases; junction bases outside the gene matches: 9. This CDR3 is built from 19 residues. The germline CDR1 and CDR2 sequences are MNHNS and SASEGT. The CDR3 DNA sequence: TGTGCCAGCAGTGAAGATCTGGGACTAGCGGGGGGGCCTTCAGAGACCCAGTACTTC. Translating it yields CASSEDLGLAGGPSETQYF.

This clonotype has only a few counts. J is TRBJ1-6 and V is TRBV20-1; a possible D gene is TRBD1 (5 bases). V was clipped by 7 bases and J by 9 bases, with 16 bases between them. Germline assignment: CDR1 DFQATT and CDR2 SNEGSKA (reference sequence). This CDR3 spans 13 amino acids. The CDR3 protein is CSGGGDVSSPLHF. DNA for the CDR3: TGCAGTGGCGGCGGGGACGTTAGTTCACCCCTCCACTTT.

This chain links TRBV6-2 or TRBV6-3 with TRBJ2-1; 9 bases match TRBD1. Germline-derived CDR1 and CDR2 are MNHEY and SVGEGT. The V and J ends lost 2 bases and 2 bases, in that order; junction bases with no gene match: 1. The CDR3 sequence is 15 residues long. CDR3 loop: CASSYGDRAYNEQFF. In DNA, the CDR3 is TGTGCCAGCAGTTACGGGGACAGGGCCTACAATGAGCAGTTCTTC.